This T cell receptor beta chain was observed in a study of cytomegalovirus exposure and HLA in healthy donors. CDR3 length: 12 residues. The germline CDR1 and CDR2 sequences are ENHRY and SYGVKD. Amplification used 60 Vbeta primers and 13 Jbeta primers. Only in-frame clones appear in the TCRdb table, and some are missing; sequencing was by immunoSEQ multiplex PCR. Seen here are some 150,000 clones, 80% observed once, and the top ten hold roughly 13%. Worth noting for this clone: Germline and junction disagree at one end, which may indicate a read error.

Sample: PBMCs. The origin of this receptor is a young man in good health and CMV-seropositive. The chain joins TRBV10-3 to TRBJ2-7; 9 nucleotides agree with TRBD2. The CDR3 is CAISGVAGVLDF. The DNA for the CDR3 is TGTGCCATCAGTGGGGTAGCGGGAGTTTTGGACTTC.